These T cell receptor beta chains were read from a single sample in a study of T cells after yellow fever vaccination. TCRdb used MiXCR to reprocess the 5' RACE reads, holding one entry per CDR3 protein. The sample lists over 65,000 distinct CDR3 sequences, about an eighth occurring once. The sample was CD8+ T cells not binding an NS4B(214-222) dextramer, sorted from PBMCs, taken 21 days after the first yellow fever vaccination. The receptors here all came from a man younger than 30 who received the YFV17D yellow fever vaccine. The CDR3 runs from the conserved cysteine through the conserved F or W. The order of the fields is D gene, J gene, V gene, clone size, CDR3 DNA, CDR3 protein. A D gene is named only where the DNA matches it firmly. Only some rows state a clone size, as once, few, many or a class for expanded clones.

D gene: -; J gene: TRBJ2-4; V gene: TRBV14; clone size: few; CDR3 DNA: TGTGCCAGCAGCCAGGGGAGTAAAAACATTCAGTACTTC; CDR3 protein: CASSQGSKNIQYF
D gene: TRBD2; J gene: TRBJ2-7; V gene: TRBV7-2; clone size: -; CDR3 DNA: TGTGCCAGCAGCTTTACTAGCGGGGGGGCCTACGAGCAGTACTTC; CDR3 protein: CASSFTSGGAYEQYF
D gene: -; J gene: TRBJ1-4; V gene: TRBV12-3/TRBV12-4; clone size: few; CDR3 DNA: TGTGCCAGCAGTTTACCCGGTTTGTACGGGGACGAAAAACTGTTTTTT; CDR3 protein: CASSLPGLYGDEKLFF
D gene: -; J gene: TRBJ2-5; V gene: TRBV6-1; clone size: -; CDR3 DNA: TGTGCCAGCAGTGGGGAACTAGATCAAGAGACCCAGTACTTC; CDR3 protein: CASSGELDQETQYF
D gene: TRBD2; J gene: TRBJ2-2; V gene: TRBV2; clone size: -; CDR3 DNA: TGTGCCAGCAGCTCCTCGGGGGGGGGCGCATTCGCGGAGCTGTTTTTT; CDR3 protein: CASSSSGGGAFAELFF
D gene: -; J gene: TRBJ2-6; V gene: TRBV12-3/TRBV12-4; clone size: few; CDR3 DNA: TGTGCCAGCAGTCGGGACATGAGCTCTGGGGCCAACGTCCTGACTTTC; CDR3 protein: CASSRDMSSGANVLTF
D gene: TRBD2; J gene: TRBJ2-7; V gene: TRBV10-3; clone size: few; CDR3 DNA: TGTGCCATCAGTGAGTCGTCTAGCGGGGACGAGCAGTACTTC; CDR3 protein: CAISESSSGDEQYF
D gene: TRBD2; J gene: TRBJ2-5; V gene: TRBV20-1; clone size: few; CDR3 DNA: TGCAGTGCTAGAGCTGCTAGCGGGGGGGCCCAAGAGACCCAGTACTTC; CDR3 protein: CSARAASGGAQETQYF
D gene: -; J gene: TRBJ2-5; V gene: TRBV12-3/TRBV12-4; clone size: -; CDR3 DNA: TGTGCCAGCAGTTTAGATGAGACCCAGTACTTC; CDR3 protein: CASSLDETQYF
D gene: -; J gene: TRBJ2-1; V gene: TRBV4-2; clone size: -; CDR3 DNA: TGTGCCAGCAGCCTGACTCAGCCCCTATACAATGAGCAGTTCTTC; CDR3 protein: CASSLTQPLYNEQFF
D gene: -; J gene: TRBJ1-5; V gene: TRBV5-1; clone size: few; CDR3 DNA: TGCGCCAGCAGCTTGGAGGGACCGCCCATGACGCCCCAGCATTTT; CDR3 protein: CASSLEGPPMTPQHF
D gene: -; J gene: TRBJ2-7; V gene: TRBV7-2; clone size: -; CDR3 DNA: TGTGCCAGCAGCTTAGGGGGGGCCGCGTACGAGCAGTACTTC; CDR3 protein: CASSLGGAAYEQYF
D gene: -; J gene: TRBJ2-1; V gene: TRBV4-1; clone size: -; CDR3 DNA: TGCGCCAGCAGCCATGAGGGGGTCGTCGAGCAGTTCTTC; CDR3 protein: CASSHEGVVEQFF
D gene: TRBD2; J gene: TRBJ2-5; V gene: TRBV10-3; clone size: few; CDR3 DNA: TGTGCCATCAGCGCCACTAGCGGGGGGTCAGAGACCCAGTACTTC; CDR3 protein: CAISATSGGSETQYF
D gene: -; J gene: TRBJ1-1; V gene: TRBV10-3; clone size: few; CDR3 DNA: TGTGCCATCAGTGAAGGGACTGAAGCTTTCTTT; CDR3 protein: CAISEGTEAFF
D gene: -; J gene: TRBJ1-2; V gene: TRBV12-3/TRBV12-4; clone size: -; CDR3 DNA: TGTGCCAGCAGTTTATCTGTATCCGGCTACACCTTC; CDR3 protein: CASSLSVSGYTF
D gene: TRBD1; J gene: TRBJ2-7; V gene: TRBV7-2; clone size: -; CDR3 DNA: TGTGCCAGCAGCCGGGGGACAGGGGGCTCCTACGAGCAGTACTTC; CDR3 protein: CASSRGTGGSYEQYF
D gene: -; J gene: TRBJ2-3; V gene: TRBV9; clone size: -; CDR3 DNA: TGTGCCAGCAGCGTAGGAGTGGGGTCCACAGATACGCAGTATTTT; CDR3 protein: CASSVGVGSTDTQYF
D gene: -; J gene: TRBJ2-2; V gene: TRBV21-1; clone size: -; CDR3 DNA: TGTGCCAGCAGCAAAGGGCAGGAGGGCACCGGGGAGCTGTTTTTT; CDR3 protein: CASSKGQEGTGELFF
D gene: TRBD2; J gene: TRBJ2-1; V gene: TRBV5-1; clone size: many; CDR3 DNA: TGCGCCAGCAGCGGGGGGGGAGAAACCTTCAATGAGCAGTTCTTC; CDR3 protein: CASSGGGETFNEQFF
D gene: TRBD1; J gene: TRBJ1-1; V gene: TRBV29-1; clone size: -; CDR3 DNA: TGCAGCGTTGAAGATCGAGGGACAGGGGACACTGAAGCTTTCTTT; CDR3 protein: CSVEDRGTGDTEAFF
D gene: -; J gene: TRBJ2-2; V gene: TRBV11-2; clone size: -; CDR3 DNA: TGTGCCAGCTCCCTCACCCGGGGGGCGGGGGAGCTGTTTTTT; CDR3 protein: CASSLTRGAGELFF
D gene: TRBD2; J gene: TRBJ2-7; V gene: TRBV2; clone size: -; CDR3 DNA: TGTGCCAGCAGTGAATGGGTAGCGGGAGACTACGAGCAGTACTTC; CDR3 protein: CASSEWVAGDYEQYF
D gene: -; J gene: TRBJ1-2; V gene: TRBV9; clone size: few; CDR3 DNA: TGTGCCAGCAGCGTGGGTTTAGCTGATGGCTACACCTTC; CDR3 protein: CASSVGLADGYTF
D gene: TRBD1; J gene: TRBJ2-1; V gene: TRBV6-1; clone size: -; CDR3 DNA: TGTGCCAGCAGCTGGGACAGGACCTACAATGAGCAGTTCTTC; CDR3 protein: CASSWDRTYNEQFF
D gene: TRBD2; J gene: TRBJ2-1; V gene: TRBV7-3; clone size: -; CDR3 DNA: TGTGCCAGCGGGGCGGGGGGTACCAATGAGCAGTTCTTC; CDR3 protein: CASGAGGTNEQFF
D gene: TRBD2; J gene: TRBJ2-5; V gene: TRBV12-3/TRBV12-4; clone size: -; CDR3 DNA: TGTGCCAGCAGTTTTTCGGGGGGACAAGAGACCCAGTACTTC; CDR3 protein: CASSFSGGQETQYF
D gene: -; J gene: TRBJ1-3; V gene: TRBV7-9; clone size: -; CDR3 DNA: TGTGCCAGCAGCTTCTCTGGAAACACCATATATTTT; CDR3 protein: CASSFSGNTIYF
D gene: -; J gene: TRBJ1-1; V gene: TRBV5-1; clone size: few; CDR3 DNA: TGCGCCAGCAGCTTGGCACGCAGGCGGGCTGAAGCTTTCTTT; CDR3 protein: CASSLARRRAEAFF
D gene: TRBD2; J gene: TRBJ2-1; V gene: TRBV6-1; clone size: -; CDR3 DNA: TGTGCCAGCAGCACGAGCGGGAGCTCCTACAATGAGCAGTTCTTC; CDR3 protein: CASSTSGSSYNEQFF
D gene: -; J gene: TRBJ2-7; V gene: TRBV19; clone size: -; CDR3 DNA: TGTGCCAGTAGTATAGGGTCAGCGAGCTCCTACGAGCAGTACTTC; CDR3 protein: CASSIGSASSYEQYF
D gene: TRBD2; J gene: TRBJ2-2; V gene: TRBV15; clone size: many; CDR3 DNA: TGTGCCACCAGCAGAGGACTAGCGGGGTACACCGGGGAGCTGTTTTTT; CDR3 protein: CATSRGLAGYTGELFF
D gene: -; J gene: TRBJ2-1; V gene: TRBV4-1; clone size: -; CDR3 DNA: TGCGCCAGCAGCCCGATGACAGGCCTCGGATTTTGGTCCGACAATGAGCAGTTCTTC; CDR3 protein: CASSPMTGLGFWSDNEQFF
D gene: -; J gene: TRBJ1-5; V gene: TRBV21-1; clone size: few; CDR3 DNA: TGTGCGGGACGGAACAATCAGCCCCAGCATTTT; CDR3 protein: CAGRNNQPQHF
D gene: -; J gene: TRBJ2-7; V gene: TRBV10-2; clone size: -; CDR3 DNA: TGCGCCAGCCAGGCAGGGGAAGCCTACGAGCAGTACTTC; CDR3 protein: CASQAGEAYEQYF
D gene: TRBD1; J gene: TRBJ1-1; V gene: TRBV29-1; clone size: -; CDR3 DNA: TGCAGCGTTTCCACCCTGACAGGGGGCTTCACTGAAGCTTTCTTT; CDR3 protein: CSVSTLTGGFTEAFF
D gene: -; J gene: TRBJ2-7; V gene: TRBV10-3; clone size: few; CDR3 DNA: TGTGCCATCAGTGAGCCTGGCGCCTCGGGGGACGAGCAGTACTTC; CDR3 protein: CAISEPGASGDEQYF
D gene: -; J gene: TRBJ2-1; V gene: TRBV11-2; clone size: few; CDR3 DNA: TGTGCCAGCAGCTTATACCAGGGGATATACAATGAGCAGTTCTTC; CDR3 protein: CASSLYQGIYNEQFF
D gene: TRBD1; J gene: TRBJ2-4; V gene: TRBV9; clone size: few; CDR3 DNA: TGTGCCAGCAGCTCCCGCTGGGGACAGGGGGCGGACATTCAGTACTTC; CDR3 protein: CASSSRWGQGADIQYF
D gene: -; J gene: TRBJ2-7; V gene: TRBV2; clone size: -; CDR3 DNA: TGTGCCAGCAGTGAAGGATTGGCAGGGAGTTACGAGCAGTACTTC; CDR3 protein: CASSEGLAGSYEQYF
D gene: -; J gene: TRBJ2-2; V gene: TRBV7-7; clone size: -; CDR3 DNA: TGTGCCAGCAGCTTCCTAGCGTACACCGGGGAGCTGTTTTTT; CDR3 protein: CASSFLAYTGELFF
D gene: TRBD2; J gene: TRBJ2-7; V gene: TRBV9; clone size: -; CDR3 DNA: TGTGCCAGCAGCGTAGGTCTAGCGGGTACCGCCTACGAGCAGTACTTC; CDR3 protein: CASSVGLAGTAYEQYF
D gene: -; J gene: TRBJ2-2; V gene: TRBV7-9; clone size: -; CDR3 DNA: TGTGCCAGCAGCCGAAACAGGGAGTACATGACCGGGGAGCTGTTTTTT; CDR3 protein: CASSRNREYMTGELFF
D gene: TRBD2; J gene: TRBJ2-3; V gene: TRBV7-8; clone size: few; CDR3 DNA: TGTGCCAGCAGCTTAGAGACTAGCGGGGGGGACACAGATACGCAGTATTTT; CDR3 protein: CASSLETSGGDTDTQYF
D gene: TRBD2; J gene: TRBJ2-1; V gene: TRBV5-4; clone size: -; CDR3 DNA: TGTGCCAGCAGCCCTATATTAGCGGGGGGGCAGGATGAGCAGTTCTTC; CDR3 protein: CASSPILAGGQDEQFF
D gene: -; J gene: TRBJ2-7; V gene: TRBV7-9; clone size: few; CDR3 DNA: TGTGCCAGCAGCTCCGGGGGCTCCTACGAGCAGTACTTC; CDR3 protein: CASSSGGSYEQYF
D gene: -; J gene: TRBJ1-5; V gene: TRBV4-1; clone size: few; CDR3 DNA: TGCGCCAGCAGCCAAGTATCCAGGGATCAGCCCCAGCATTTT; CDR3 protein: CASSQVSRDQPQHF
D gene: -; J gene: TRBJ2-1; V gene: TRBV20-1; clone size: -; CDR3 DNA: TGCAGTGCCCAGGCGGAGTACAATGAGCAGTTCTTC; CDR3 protein: CSAQAEYNEQFF